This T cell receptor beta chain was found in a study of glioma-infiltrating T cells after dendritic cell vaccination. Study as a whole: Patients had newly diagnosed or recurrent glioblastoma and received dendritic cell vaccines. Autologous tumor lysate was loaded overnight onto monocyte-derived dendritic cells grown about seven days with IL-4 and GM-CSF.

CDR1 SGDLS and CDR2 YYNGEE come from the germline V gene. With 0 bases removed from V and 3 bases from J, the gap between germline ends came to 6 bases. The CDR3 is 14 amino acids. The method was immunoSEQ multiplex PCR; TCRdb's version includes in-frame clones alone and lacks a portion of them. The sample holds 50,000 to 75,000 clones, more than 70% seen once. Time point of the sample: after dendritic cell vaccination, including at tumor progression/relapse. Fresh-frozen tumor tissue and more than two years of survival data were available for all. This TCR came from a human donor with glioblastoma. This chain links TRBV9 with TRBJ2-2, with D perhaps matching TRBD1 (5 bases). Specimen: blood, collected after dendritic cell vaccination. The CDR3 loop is CASSVEGYTGELFF. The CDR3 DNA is TGTGCCAGCAGCGTAGAGGGGTACACCGGGGAGCTGTTTTTT.